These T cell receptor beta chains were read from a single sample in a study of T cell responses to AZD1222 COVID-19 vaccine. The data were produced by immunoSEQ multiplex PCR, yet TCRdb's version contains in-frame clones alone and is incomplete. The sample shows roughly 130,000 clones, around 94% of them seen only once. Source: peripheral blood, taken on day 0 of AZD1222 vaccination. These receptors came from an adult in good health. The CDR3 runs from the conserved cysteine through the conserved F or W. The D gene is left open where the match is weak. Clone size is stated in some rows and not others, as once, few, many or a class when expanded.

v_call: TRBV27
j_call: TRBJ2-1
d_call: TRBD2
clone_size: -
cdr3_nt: TGTGCCAGCAGTTTATTTGCGGGAGGGAATTACAATGAGCAGTTCTTC
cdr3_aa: CASSLFAGGNYNEQFF

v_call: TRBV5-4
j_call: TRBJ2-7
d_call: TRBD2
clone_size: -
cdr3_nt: TGTGCCAGCAGCCCCGGGACTAGCGGGATCTACGAGCAGTACTTC
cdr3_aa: CASSPGTSGIYEQYF

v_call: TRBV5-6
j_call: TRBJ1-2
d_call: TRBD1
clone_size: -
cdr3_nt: TGTGCCAGCAGGGGACAGCCACTAGCTGGCTACACCTTC
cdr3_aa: CASRGQPLAGYTF

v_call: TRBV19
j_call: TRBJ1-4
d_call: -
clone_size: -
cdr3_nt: TGTGCCAGTACTCGGGAATGGCAGGCTAATGAAAAACTGTTTTTT
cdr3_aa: CASTREWQANEKLFF

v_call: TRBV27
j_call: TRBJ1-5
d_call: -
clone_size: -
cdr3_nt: TGTGCCAGCAGTTCGTGGCAGGGGAATCAGCCCCAGCATTTT
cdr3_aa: CASSSWQGNQPQHF

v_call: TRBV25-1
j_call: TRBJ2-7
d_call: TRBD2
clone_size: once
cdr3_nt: TGTGCCAGCCAAGCGGGGGGGTACTACGAGCAGTACTTC
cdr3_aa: CASQAGGYYEQYF

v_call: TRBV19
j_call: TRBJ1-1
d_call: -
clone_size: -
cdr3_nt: TGTGCCAGCAACCTGGGGCCCCAAGCTTTCTTT
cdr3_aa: CASNLGPQAFF

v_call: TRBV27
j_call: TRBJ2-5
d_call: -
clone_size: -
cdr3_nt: TGTGCCAGCAGTTCTGGGCAGGGAGGTGACCAAGAGACCCAGTACTTC
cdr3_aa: CASSSGQGGDQETQYF

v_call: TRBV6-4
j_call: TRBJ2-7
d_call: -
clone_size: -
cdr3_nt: TGTGCCAGCAGTGACAGGAGAGGGAGAGGCGAGCAGTACTTC
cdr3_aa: CASSDRRGRGEQYF

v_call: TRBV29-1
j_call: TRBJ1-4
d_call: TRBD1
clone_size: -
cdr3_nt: TGCAGCGTACAATTGAGAGCAGGACAGGGGTATGAAAAACTGTTTTTT
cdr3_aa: CSVQLRAGQGYEKLFF